Presented here are 13 T cell receptor beta chains from one specimen sequenced in a study of T-cell reconstitution after alpha-beta-depleted transplantation in children. It was with unique molecular identifiers that the TCRbeta library was prepared. A single record per CDR3 protein comes from TCRdb applying MiXCR to the PCR reads. The repertoire holds fewer than 550,000 distinct CDR3 sequences, with approximately 11% as singletons. The sample in question was PBMCs from the stem cell graft donor, obtained from the stem cell graft. These receptors were taken from a human donor who donated a stem cell graft to a child with acute myeloid leukemia.

This clonotype was recorded a few times. The gene calls are TRBV7-2 and TRBJ2-7, with 8 bases that match TRBD2. The CDR3 has 16 residues. Germline V gene data show CDR1 as SGHTA and CDR2 as FQGNSA. The J segment lost 3 bases and the V segment lost 5 bases, leaving 12 bases of the junction unmatched. The CDR3 bases are TGTGCCAGCAGCCCCCCCGGGGGACTAGGATACTACGAGCAGTACTTC. It encodes CASSPPGGLGYYEQYF.

This chain joins TRBV12-3 or TRBV12-4 and TRBJ2-1, with TRBD2 matching 8 bases. With 5 bases clipped from V and 12 bases from J, the junction kept 12 bases outside the gene matches. CDR3 length equals 14 residues. Here the CDR3 DNA reads TGTGCCAGCAGTCCTCCGACGGGGGCGGGAGGGCAGTTCTTC. Its translation: CASSPPTGAGGQFF.

The chain has TRBV29-1 and TRBJ2-7, with D unresolved. CDR3 length: 11 amino acids. CDR1 is SQVTM, CDR2 ANQGSEA, per germline. V dropped 3 bases and J dropped 4 bases, with 7 bases sitting between them. The chain's CDR3 is CSVDISYEQYF. In DNA, the CDR3 is TGCAGCGTTGATATCTCTTACGAGCAGTACTTC.

The chain employs TRBV29-1 and TRBJ2-7, with D possibly called TRBD1 or TRBD2 (5 bases each). The CDR3 runs to 13 residues. CDR1 and CDR2 from the germline V gene are SQVTM and ANQGSEA. Trimming cost V 4 bases and J 4 bases, with 14 bases left between them. CDR3 amino acids: CSVVEGSLYEQYF. CDR3 bases: TGCAGCGTTGTTGAGGGGAGTCTTTACGAGCAGTACTTC.

The rearrangement links TRBV19 to TRBJ2-6; D is undetermined. Germline assignment: CDR1 LNHDA and CDR2 SQIVND (reference sequence). V shed 1 base and J shed 0 bases, with 10 bases lying between them. CDR3 length: 17 amino acids. CDR3 sequence (DNA): TGTGCCAGTAGTATAGTCGGGCATAGCTCTGGGGCCAACGTCCTGACTTTC. Its protein product is CASSIVGHSSGANVLTF.

In its sample, this clonotype was seen a few times. The V call is TRBV6-1, the J call TRBJ1-1; D possibly corresponds to TRBD1 (6 bases). Germline-derived CDR1 and CDR2 are MNHNS and SASEGT. The CDR3 is made up of 14 amino acids. The V end lost 1 base, the J end lost 4 bases, and 10 bases lay between the germline ends. The CDR3 sequence is CASSEDTGSTEAFF. For the CDR3, the DNA is TGTGCCAGCAGTGAAGATACAGGGTCCACTGAAGCTTTCTTT.

The rearrangement links TRBV6-1 to TRBJ2-7, with 8 positions matching TRBD2. Germline V gene lookup returns CDR1 MNHNS and CDR2 SASEGT. With V trimmed by 2 bases and J by 0 bases, 6 bases remained unmatched. This CDR3 spans 16 amino acids. CDR3 DNA: TGTGCCAGCAGTGAACTCGGGGGGGCCAGCTCCTACGAGCAGTACGTC. It translates to CASSELGGASSYEQYV.

The rearrangement links TRBV5-1 to TRBJ2-5; D might be TRBD1 (5 bases). This CDR3 has 15 residues. V lost 1 base, J lost 4 bases, and 14 bases lay in between. The V gene's germline CDR1 is SGHRS and CDR2 YFSETQ. The CDR3 here is CASSLLLGQGETQYF. For the CDR3, the DNA is TGCGCCAGCAGCTTGTTGTTGGGGCAGGGAGAGACCCAGTACTTC.

There are a few counts of this clonotype. This chain uses TRBV5-1 with TRBJ2-1, with TRBD2 identical over 8 bases. Germline V CDR1 and CDR2: SGHRS, YFSETQ. The trim removed 3 bases at V and 7 bases at J, leaving 6 bases unmatched. The CDR3 is made up of 14 amino acids. CDR3 protein: CASSSVAGKNEQFF. DNA of the CDR3: TGCGCCAGCAGCTCTGTAGCGGGAAAGAATGAGCAGTTCTTC.

The sample holds a few counts of this clonotype. The chain links TRBV6-1 to TRBJ2-7; 11 nucleotides align to TRBD1. This CDR3 is built from 14 residues. V was pared by 2 bases and J by 6 bases, with 3 bases of the junction left unmatched. Germline assignment: CDR1 MNHNS and CDR2 SASEGT. CDR3 amino acids: CASSELGQGVEQYV. The CDR3 coding sequence is TGTGCCAGCAGTGAATTGGGACAGGGGGTCGAGCAGTACGTC.

CDR3 amino acids: CASSDFGGGYNEQFF. In DNA, the CDR3 is TGTGCCAGCAGCGACTTCGGGGGGGGTTACAATGAGCAGTTCTTC. The chain is built from TRBV7-2 and TRBJ2-1; 8 bases match TRBD2. The CDR3 is 15 residues long. Germline V CDR1 and CDR2: SGHTA, FQGNSA. V was clipped by 5 bases and J by 4 bases; unmatched bases: 7.

A few counts support this clonotype. The CDR3 is CASSQDLEVQPQHF. The CDR3 DNA reads TGCGCCAGCAGCCAAGATCTCGAGGTGCAGCCCCAGCATTTT. The V and J genes are TRBV4-3 and TRBJ1-5; no clear D. CDR3 length equals 14 residues. Germline CDR1 is LGHNA and CDR2 is YSLEER. V shed 0 bases and J shed 7 bases, with 10 bases lying between them.

The table lists this clonotype with a few counts. V gene TRBV20-1 combines with J gene TRBJ1-1; D may be TRBD1 (5 bases). CDR1 DFQATT and CDR2 SNEGSKA come from the germline V gene (reference sequence). The CDR3 consists of 14 residues. Trimming removed 3 bases from V and 4 bases from J, with 15 bases in between. The chain's CDR3 is CSARTGGVPTEAFF. CDR3 DNA sequence: TGCAGTGCTAGGACGGGGGGAGTACCCACTGAAGCTTTCTTT.